Shown below are 6 T cell receptor beta chains from a single sample sequenced in a study of cytomegalovirus exposure and HLA in healthy donors. Primers: 60 Vbeta forward and 13 Jbeta reverse. Only in-frame clones appear in the TCRdb table, and some are missing; sequencing was by immunoSEQ multiplex PCR. The table lists some 210,000 clones, 75% to 80% of them singletons. The sequenced material came from PBMCs. These receptor sequences come from a woman aged 25 to 39 in good health and CMV-seropositive.

The rearrangement joins TRBV5-4 to TRBJ2-1; a weak D match, TRBD1 (5 bases). This CDR3 comprises 15 residues. From germline, CDR1 is SGHNT and CDR2 YYREEE (reference sequence). The V and J ends lost 4 bases and 3 bases respectively, with 14 bases between them. CDR3 in amino acids: CASSPQGKYYNEQFF. CDR3 bases: TGTGCCAGCAGCCCCCAGGGAAAATACTACAATGAGCAGTTCTTC.

The chain uses TRBV2 and TRBJ1-5; possibly TRBD1 for D (6 bases). V was trimmed by 4 bases and J by 9 bases, leaving 7 bases between them. Germline CDR1 reads SNHLY; CDR2 reads FYNNEI. This CDR3 has 11 amino acids. The CDR3 sequence: CASSVGGPQHF. CDR3 coding DNA: TGTGCCAGCAGTGTAGGGGGGCCCCAGCATTTT.

CDR3 loop: CAISQGTGRRYEQYF. The DNA of the CDR3 is TGTGCCATCAGTCAAGGGACAGGGAGGCGCTACGAGCAGTACTTC. The rearrangement joins TRBV10-3 to TRBJ2-7; 9 positions match TRBD1. The CDR3 length is 15 residues. Germline V gene data show CDR1 as ENHRY and CDR2 as SYGVKD. V shed 5 bases and J 3 bases; nucleotides not matched to a gene: 8.

The chain has TRBV7-3 and TRBJ2-3, with D possibly TRBD2 on 6 matching bases. The germline CDR1 and CDR2 sequences are SGHTA and FQGTGA. V was trimmed by 2 bases and J by 3 bases, leaving 15 bases between them. The CDR3 extends over 16 amino acids. The CDR3 loop reads CASSLGVGAGTDTQYF. The DNA for the CDR3 is TGTGCCAGCAGCTTAGGGGTAGGGGCGGGAACAGATACGCAGTATTTT.

This clone was detected only a few times. The chain uses TRBV5-1 and TRBJ1-2; TRBD1 aligns across 7 bases. The CDR3 contains 16 residues. Germline CDR1 and CDR2: SGHRS and YFSETQ. Trimming took 1 base from V and 1 from J; bases not matched to a gene: 7. The CDR3 is CASSLTRDSYNYGYTF. CDR3 DNA sequence: TGCGCCAGCAGCTTGACTCGGGACAGCTATAACTATGGCTACACCTTC.

J is TRBJ2-1 and V is TRBV19; no reliable D call. CDR1 is LNHDA and CDR2 is SQIVND in the germline V gene (reference sequence). The CDR3 contains 16 residues. Trimming removed 0 bases from V and 0 bases from J, with 9 bases in between. The CDR3 is CASSIDPPSSYNEQFF. CDR3 nucleotides: TGTGCCAGTAGTATAGATCCCCCCAGCTCCTACAATGAGCAGTTCTTC.